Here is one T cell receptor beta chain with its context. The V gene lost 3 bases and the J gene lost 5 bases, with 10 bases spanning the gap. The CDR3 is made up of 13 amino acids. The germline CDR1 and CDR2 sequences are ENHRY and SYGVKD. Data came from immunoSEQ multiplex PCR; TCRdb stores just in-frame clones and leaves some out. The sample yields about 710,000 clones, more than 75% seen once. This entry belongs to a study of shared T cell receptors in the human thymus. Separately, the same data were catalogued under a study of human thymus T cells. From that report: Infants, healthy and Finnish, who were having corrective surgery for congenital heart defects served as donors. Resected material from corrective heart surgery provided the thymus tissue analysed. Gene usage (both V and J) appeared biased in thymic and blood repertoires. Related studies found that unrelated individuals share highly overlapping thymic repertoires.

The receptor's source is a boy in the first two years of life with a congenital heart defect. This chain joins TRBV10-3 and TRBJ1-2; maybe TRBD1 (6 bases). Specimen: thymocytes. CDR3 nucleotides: TGTGCCATCAGTGACCAGGGGAGATATGGCTACACCTTC. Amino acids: CAISDQGRYGYTF.